Included here is one T cell receptor (beta chain) sequence, with context. The antigen remains undetermined. The sample originates from a study of T cell clonotyping in hematopoietic cell transplantation. The V gene end was trimmed by 6 bases and the J gene end by 3 bases; junction bases not matched to a gene: 12. CDR1 SNHLY and CDR2 FYNNEI come from the germline V gene. The length of the CDR3 is 18 residues. Study-wide results and limits: Higher Inverse Simpson Index values in graft donor and pretransplant recipient predicted broader posttransplant TCR diversity. Pathologically expanded recipient clonotypes increased progressively from day 30 to day 180 as diversity fell. Few recipient clonotypes overlapped donors; over 95% were de novo at given depth. CD4 and CD8 repertoire contributions could not be separated without sorting.

Method: immunoSEQ multiplex PCR; TCRdb's copy keeps in-frame clones and lacks some. Of about 70,000 clones detected, 85% to 95% appear once; the ten largest clones hold roughly 1.5%. Sample: peripheral blood mononuclear cells. The rearrangement links TRBV2 to TRBJ2-7; 15 nucleotides agree with TRBD2. The clonotype originates from a man aged 50 to 59 in good health. Some clones in this sample may be carry-over from other donors' samples. DNA for the CDR3: TGTGCCAGCAGGGAGAGGACTAGCGGGAGGGCGTGGGGCTACGAGCAGTACTTC. As protein: CASRERTSGRAWGYEQYF.